The 10 T cell receptor beta chains reported below all come from one sample, sequenced in a study of human T cells and chemical hapten exposure. TCRdb processed the RACE reads anew with MiXCR; each CDR3 protein has one entry. This sample carries about 90,000 distinct CDR3 sequences, approximately 10% of them seen once, and the ten largest clones take around 1.1%. Time point described: patch test 3, about 24 weeks after DPC sensitization. Treatment denoted: therapeutic diphenylcyclopropenone sensitization with weekly scalp DPC. Source: whole blood, taken in connection with sensitization to the hapten diphenylcyclopropenone (DPC). Every receptor here comes from a woman between 25 and 40 years old with alopecia areata. Some clones in this sample may be carry-over from other donors' samples.

The J gene is TRBJ2-2, the V gene TRBV5-1, with D possibly TRBD2 on 6 matching bases. Germline CDR1 is SGHRS and CDR2 is YFSETQ. The CDR3 runs 15 residues. Trimming stripped 3 bases from V and 4 bases from J, with 13 bases between. The CDR3 nucleotides are TGCGCCAGCAGCTGGGGACTGTCGGGCACCGGGGAGCTGTTTTTT. This sequence encodes CASSWGLSGTGELFF.

The chain is built from TRBV10-3 and TRBJ1-1; the D is unclear. This CDR3 spans 12 amino acids. Trimming shortened V by 4 bases and J by 0 bases, and 3 bases separated the two germline ends. Germline CDR1 reads ENHRY; CDR2 reads SYGVKD. CDR3 sequence: CAISGVNTEAFF. The CDR3 DNA is TGTGCCATCAGTGGGGTGAACACTGAAGCTTTCTTT.

This clonotype was detected many times. The V and J genes are TRBV12-3 or TRBV12-4 and TRBJ2-7; 11 bases are shared with TRBD2. V was clipped by 4 bases and J by 3 bases; unmatched bases: 5. The CDR3 totals 15 residues. DNA of the CDR3: TGTGCCAGCAGTTCCACTAGCGGGAGAAGCTACGAGCAGTACTTC. Residues: CASSSTSGRSYEQYF.

At least ten counts were recorded for this clonotype. The chain couples TRBV12-3 or TRBV12-4 to TRBJ1-1; D may be TRBD1 (6 bases). CDR3 size: 14 residues. V lost 5 bases to trimming and J lost 10 bases, with 20 bases between them. CDR3 sequence reads: CASSPPGGAGGAFF. The CDR3 nucleotides read TGTGCCAGCAGTCCCCCGGGGGGGGCCGGTGGAGCTTTCTTT.

The chain couples TRBV2 to TRBJ2-3; possibly TRBD2 for D (5 bases). CDR3 size: 14 residues. Per the germline V gene, CDR1 is SNHLY and CDR2 is FYNNEI. With 6 bases removed from V and 0 bases from J, the gap between germline ends came to 10 bases. CDR3: CASRPGSSTDTQYF. In DNA, the CDR3 is TGTGCCAGCAGGCCGGGGTCTAGCACAGATACGCAGTATTTT.

The V and J genes are TRBV10-3 and TRBJ2-1, with 8 bases that match TRBD2. Per germline, CDR1 ENHRY and CDR2 SYGVKD. This CDR3 contains 17 residues. V was pared by 0 bases and J by 9 bases, with 13 bases of the junction left unmatched. CDR3 in amino acids: CAISESITSGLVGEQFF. The DNA of the CDR3 is TGTGCCATCAGTGAGTCGATAACTAGCGGATTAGTGGGTGAGCAGTTCTTC.

This clonotype showed up many times. The rearrangement uses TRBV5-4 and TRBJ2-1; D gene unclear. This CDR3 is built from 15 residues. In germline, CDR1 is SGHNT, CDR2 YYREEE (reference sequence). Trimming took 4 bases from V and 2 from J, leaving 13 bases between them. The CDR3 nucleotides read TGTGCCAGCAGCCCTGATAGTGCGCCCTACAATGAGCAGTTCTTC. Its protein is CASSPDSAPYNEQFF. The variable domain in full, completed from reference TRBV5-4 and TRBJ2-1, reads ETGVTQSPTHLIKTRGQQVTLRCSSQSGHNTVSWYQQALGQGPQFIFQYYREEENGRGNFPPRFSGLQFPNYSSELNVNALELDDSALYLCASSPDSAPYNEQFFGPGTRLTVL.

This clonotype was recorded many times. V and J are TRBV2 and TRBJ1-5; D may be TRBD1 (5 bases). The CDR3 extends over 15 amino acids. Looked up from germline, CDR1 is SNHLY and CDR2 is FYNNEI. Trimming left V 7 bases short and J 5 bases short, with 18 bases between. As DNA, the CDR3 is TGTGCCAGCAACCCAACAGGACGGGGCGATCAGCCCCAGCATTTT. Translated, it gives CASNPTGRGDQPQHF.

This clonotype has at least ten counts. The chain uses TRBV7-9 and TRBJ1-4, with 7 bases identical to TRBD1. Trimming took 4 bases from V and 8 from J; bases not matched to a gene: 16. From germline, CDR1 is SEHNR and CDR2 FQNEAQ (reference sequence). The CDR3 consists of 17 residues. CDR3 region: CASSYKSGDRAYEKLFF. The CDR3 DNA reads TGTGCCAGCAGCTACAAAAGCGGTGACAGGGCATACGAAAAACTGTTTTTT. Full variable domain (rest looked up from reference TRBV7-9 and TRBJ1-4): DTGVSQNPRHKITKRGQNVTFRCDPISEHNRLYWYRQTLGQGPEFLTYFQNEAQLEKSRLLSDRFSAERPKGSFSTLEIQRTEQGDSAMYLCASSYKSGDRAYEKLFFGSGTQLSVL.

This clonotype was detected many times. The V call is TRBV20-1, the J call TRBJ2-7, with unresolved D. Per the germline V gene, CDR1 is DFQATT and CDR2 is SNEGSKA (reference sequence). The CDR3 extends over 13 amino acids. V dropped 4 bases and J dropped 0 bases, with 10 bases sitting between them. The DNA of the CDR3 is TGCAGTGCTAACCAGCTTGTCTCCTACGAGCAGTACTTC. This encodes CSANQLVSYEQYF.